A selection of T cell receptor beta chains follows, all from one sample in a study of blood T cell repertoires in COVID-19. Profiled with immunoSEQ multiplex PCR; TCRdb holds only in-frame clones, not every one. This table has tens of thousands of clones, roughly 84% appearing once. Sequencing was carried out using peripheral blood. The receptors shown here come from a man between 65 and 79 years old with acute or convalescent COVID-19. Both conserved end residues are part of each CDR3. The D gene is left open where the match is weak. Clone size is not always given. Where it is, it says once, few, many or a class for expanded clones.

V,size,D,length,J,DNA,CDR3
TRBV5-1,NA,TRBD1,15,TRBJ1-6,TGCGCCAGCAGCCCACAGGGGGCGGTAACCTCACCCCTCCACTTT,CASSPQGAVTSPLHF
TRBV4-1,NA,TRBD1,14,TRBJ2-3,TGCGCCAGCAGCCAGGGACAGGGGCCAGCTACGCAGTATTTT,CASSQGQGPATQYF
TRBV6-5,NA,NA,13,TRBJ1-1,TGTGCCAGCGTCGTCCAGAAGAACACTGAAGCTTTCTTT,CASVVQKNTEAFF
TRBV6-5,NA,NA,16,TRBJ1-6,TGTGCCAGCAGTTACGGCTTTGGGAGTAATAATTCACCCCTCCACTTT,CASSYGFGSNNSPLHF
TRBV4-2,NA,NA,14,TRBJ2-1,TGTGCCAGCAGCCAAGTGCGCACAGTCAATGAGCAGTTCTTC,CASSQVRTVNEQFF
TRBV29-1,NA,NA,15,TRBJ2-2,TGCAGCGTTGTTGGCACAGGGCCCCACACCGGGGAGCTGTTTTTT,CSVVGTGPHTGELFF
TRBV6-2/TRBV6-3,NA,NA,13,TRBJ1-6,TGTGCCAGCAGTTACGGGCAGGTCTCACCCCTCCACTTT,CASSYGQVSPLHF
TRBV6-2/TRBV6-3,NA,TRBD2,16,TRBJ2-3,TGTGCCAGCAGTACACAGGGACTAGCGCGCACAGATACGCAGTATTTT,CASSTQGLARTDTQYF
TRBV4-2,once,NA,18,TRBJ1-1,TGTGCCAGCAGCCAGCCCATAGGGGCCGCATATGATGGCACTGAAGCTTTCTTT,CASSQPIGAAYDGTEAFF
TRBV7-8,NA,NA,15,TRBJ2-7,TGTGCCAGCAGCTTAGCGCTGGGCCCTGGGTACGAGCAGTACTTC,CASSLALGPGYEQYF
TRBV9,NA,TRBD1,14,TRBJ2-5,TGTGCCAGCAGCATTACAGGGGCCGGAGAGACCCAGTACTTC,CASSITGAGETQYF
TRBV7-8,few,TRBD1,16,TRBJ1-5,TGTGCCAGCAGCGAGGGACAGGGGGCAATTGTTCAGCCCCAGCATTTT,CASSEGQGAIVQPQHF